This T cell receptor beta chain was sequenced during a study of OX40 agonist ivuxolimab in advanced cancers. Study as a whole: Partial responses were seen in three patients, one with hepatocellular carcinoma and two with cutaneous melanoma. Broader study findings: Certain nonresponding patients likewise had low normalized T-cell clonal expansion.

The CDR3 contains 16 residues. The germline gives CDR1 SGHDT, CDR2 YYEEEE. The germline V and J ends were trimmed by 4 bases and 7 bases, with 22 bases remaining between them. Details on this clone: Its specificity is unknown.

Generated by immunoSEQ multiplex PCR, the TCRdb table keeps only in-frame clones and is missing some. The table shows almost 70,000 clones, with around 90% occurring only once. The chain is built from TRBV5-6 and TRBJ2-3, with D uncertain. Sequenced here: CD4+ or CD8+ T cells sorted from blood, sampled in a trial of the OX40 agonist ivuxolimab. The clonotype was recovered from an adult with an advanced solid tumor such as melanoma, head and neck, liver or kidney cancer. CDR3 region: CASSTLPLRTLNTQYF. CDR3 bases: TGTGCCAGCAGCACTCTTCCTCTGCGGACCCTAAATACGCAGTATTTT. Looking up the rest from reference TRBV5-6 and TRBJ2-3 gives the full variable domain: DAGVTQSPTHLIKTRGQQVTLRCSPKSGHDTVSWYQQALGQGPQFIFQYYEEEERQRGNFPDRFSGHQFPNYSSELNVNALLLGDSALYLCASSTLPLRTLNTQYFGPGTRLTVL.